The rows below give T cell receptor beta chains drawn from one sample of a study of response to subunit inactivated influenza vaccine. TCRdb reprocessed the RT-PCR reads with MiXCR, giving one entry per CDR3 protein. The table lists about 240,000 distinct CDR3 sequences, 9.5% to 15% of them singletons. The material was non-naive T cells sorted from PBMCs, obtained approximately 15 days before vaccination. The receptor source for this set is a man between 50 and 59 years old who received an inactivated influenza vaccine. The CDR3 runs from the conserved cysteine through the conserved F or W. The D gene is left open where the match is weak. Not every row has a clone size; where given, it reads once, few, many or a size class.

j_call,v_call,clone_size,d_call,cdr3_aa,cdr3_nt
TRBJ1-1,TRBV5-1,many,.,CASSREGGTTEAFF,TGCGCCAGCAGCAGGGAGGGGGGGACCACTGAAGCTTTCTTT
TRBJ2-7,TRBV20-1,once,.,CSARVDSYEQYF,TGCAGTGCGAGGGTAGACTCCTACGAGCAGTACTTC
TRBJ1-2,TRBV5-1,few,TRBD1,CASTYVTGGSYGYTF,TGCGCCAGCACCTACGTGACAGGGGGTTCCTATGGCTACACCTTC
TRBJ2-1,TRBV4-3,many,.,CASSQNSYSYNEQFF,TGCGCCAGCAGCCAGAACAGCTACTCCTACAATGAGCAGTTCTTC
TRBJ2-1,TRBV7-8,.,.,CASSLVSRERFF,TGTGCCAGCAGCTTAGTATCCAGGGAACGGTTCTTC
TRBJ2-3,TRBV20-1,few,.,CSARDNRDRTDTQYF,TGCAGTGCTAGAGACAATAGGGATCGCACAGATACGCAGTATTTT
TRBJ2-2,TRBV3-1,few,.,CASLMRGTGELFF,TGTGCCAGCCTTATGAGAGGCACCGGGGAGCTGTTTTTT
TRBJ2-5,TRBV28,.,TRBD2,CASSLPPTSGRGGETQYF,TGTGCCAGCAGTTTACCTCCAACTAGCGGGCGAGGAGGGGAGACCCAGTACTTC
TRBJ1-4,TRBV4-3,.,TRBD1,CASSRTGTSEKLFF,TGCGCCAGCAGCCGGACAGGGACGTCGGAAAAACTGTTTTTT
TRBJ1-3,TRBV9,large,.,CASSSLGGINTIYF,TGTGCCAGCAGCTCCCTAGGGGGGATCAACACCATATATTTT
TRBJ1-4,TRBV11-2,many,TRBD1,CASSPGTGIPGGEKLFF,TGTGCCAGCAGCCCCGGGACAGGGATCCCAGGGGGAGAAAAACTGTTTTTT
TRBJ1-2,TRBV6-5,few,TRBD1,CASSYSRAGGDGYTF,TGTGCCAGCAGTTACTCGAGGGCAGGGGGCGATGGCTACACCTTC
TRBJ2-2,TRBV6-2/TRBV6-3,few,TRBD1,CATRTGGGTGELFF,TGTGCCACCCGGACAGGGGGCGGCACCGGGGAGCTGTTTTTT
TRBJ2-7,TRBV28,few,.,CASSPLREQYF,TGTGCCAGCAGCCCGCTAAGGGAGCAGTACTTC
TRBJ1-6,TRBV3-1,few,.,CASRAGFSPLHF,TGTGCCAGCAGGGCAGGGTTTTCACCCCTCCACTTT
TRBJ2-5,TRBV7-7,few,TRBD1,CASSLVGTGEETQYF,TGTGCCAGCAGCTTAGTGGGGACAGGGGAGGAGACCCAGTACTTC
TRBJ2-1,TRBV3-1,many,.,CASSQGGTDVGEQFF,TGTGCCAGCAGCCAAGGGGGGACGGATGTTGGGGAGCAGTTCTTC
TRBJ2-7,TRBV7-2,few,.,CASSLFSTGSEQYF,TGTGCCAGCAGCTTATTCTCCACAGGGTCCGAGCAGTACTTC
TRBJ2-1,TRBV20-1,.,.,CSAKESSGNYNEQFF,TGCAGTGCTAAGGAGTCGTCAGGTAATTACAATGAGCAGTTCTTC
TRBJ2-3,TRBV12-3/TRBV12-4,.,.,CASTLQEGSGTQYF,TGTGCCAGCACCCTGCAAGAGGGCAGTGGTACGCAGTATTTT
TRBJ1-1,TRBV7-9,.,.,CASSSNTVNTEAFF,TGTGCCAGCAGCTCGAATACAGTTAACACTGAAGCTTTCTTT
TRBJ2-5,TRBV3-1,.,TRBD2,CASSQERGSGRAGETQYF,TGTGCCAGCAGCCAAGAGAGAGGTAGCGGGAGGGCCGGAGAGACCCAGTACTTC
TRBJ2-2,TRBV19,few,.,CASSIRLNTGELFF,TGTGCCAGTAGTATAAGGCTCAACACCGGGGAGCTGTTTTTT
TRBJ1-4,TRBV15,.,.,CATSRDGPSYEKLFF,TGTGCCACCAGCAGAGACGGGCCTTCTTATGAAAAACTGTTTTTT
TRBJ2-7,TRBV5-6,.,.,CASGRGLTCEQYF,TGTGCCAGCGGCCGCGGGCTCACCTGCGAGCAGTACTTC
TRBJ2-2,TRBV6-2/TRBV6-3,few,.,CASSKMGRSTGELFF,TGTGCCAGCAGCAAAATGGGACGTAGCACCGGGGAGCTGTTTTTT
TRBJ2-3,TRBV7-6,many,.,CASSFRGAPDTQYF,TGTGCCAGCAGCTTTCGAGGGGCCCCAGATACGCAGTATTTT
TRBJ2-7,TRBV28,medium-sized,TRBD1,CASMTGTGYEQYF,TGTGCCAGCATGACCGGGACAGGGTACGAGCAGTACTTC
TRBJ2-7,TRBV6-1,.,.,CASNGLNSYEQYF,TGTGCCAGCAACGGGCTGAATTCCTACGAGCAGTACTTC
TRBJ2-7,TRBV10-3,many,.,CAIRGTGTYEQYF,TGTGCCATCAGGGGGACGGGAACCTACGAGCAGTACTTC
TRBJ2-7,TRBV6-5,.,TRBD1,CASSYRGQSYEQYF,TGTGCCAGCAGTTACCGGGGACAGTCATACGAGCAGTACTTC
TRBJ1-6,TRBV5-1,few,.,CASSLDFNSPLHF,TGCGCCAGCAGCCTCGACTTCAATTCACCCCTCCACTTT
TRBJ1-1,TRBV20-1,few,.,CSAPQVATEAFF,TGCAGTGCCCCCCAAGTGGCCACTGAAGCTTTCTTT
TRBJ2-5,TRBV27,.,.,CATKKQAIQETQYF,TGTGCCACCAAAAAACAAGCGATTCAAGAGACCCAGTACTTC
TRBJ2-3,TRBV5-1,.,.,CASHSPTDTQYF,TGCGCCAGCCATTCTCCCACAGATACGCAGTATTTT
TRBJ2-3,TRBV7-4,.,TRBD2,CASSDLAGGPSDTQYF,TGTGCCAGCAGCGATCTAGCGGGAGGGCCTTCGGATACGCAGTATTTT
TRBJ2-5,TRBV2,.,.,CASSELRETQYF,TGTGCCAGCAGCGAGCTTCGGGAGACCCAGTACTTC
TRBJ2-1,TRBV5-1,.,.,CASSRGTINEQFF,TGCGCCAGCAGCCGCGGGACGATCAATGAGCAGTTCTTC
TRBJ2-1,TRBV5-6,many,TRBD2,CASSSLGGKGYNEQFF,TGTGCCAGCAGCTCGTTGGGGGGGAAGGGATACAATGAGCAGTTCTTC
TRBJ2-3,TRBV20-1,few,.,CSATPTGAGMDTQYF,TGCAGTGCTACGCCGACGGGGGCAGGGATGGATACGCAGTATTTT
TRBJ1-5,TRBV30,.,TRBD1,CAWSGDRVNQPQHF,TGTGCCTGGAGTGGGGACAGGGTGAATCAGCCCCAGCATTTT
TRBJ1-4,TRBV9,many,.,CASSGNGDGLGEKLFF,TGTGCCAGCAGCGGGAACGGGGATGGACTCGGTGAAAAACTGTTTTTT
TRBJ2-7,TRBV5-1,few,TRBD1,CASSMGQAPYEQYF,TGCGCCAGCAGCATGGGACAGGCCCCCTACGAGCAGTACTTC
TRBJ1-6,TRBV12-3/TRBV12-4,many,.,CASTLGPVNSPLHF,TGTGCCAGCACCCTCGGACCGGTAAATTCACCCCTCCACTTT
TRBJ2-1,TRBV27,.,.,CASCKTGNPYNEQFF,TGTGCCAGCTGTAAAACAGGGAACCCCTACAATGAGCAGTTCTTC
TRBJ2-2,TRBV11-2,.,.,CASSLDKYTGELFF,TGTGCCAGCAGCTTAGACAAGTACACCGGGGAGCTGTTTTTT